A selection of T cell receptor beta chains follows, all from one sample in a study of shared clonotypes between healthy human individuals. The assay was immunoSEQ multiplex PCR, and TCRdb's table has in-frame clones only and misses some. The sample has around 2,000,000 clones; roughly 94% are singletons. The sample taken for sequencing was naive CD8+ T cells sorted from blood. All receptors derive from a man between 18 and 35 years old in good health. Both conserved end residues are part of each CDR3. Each record gives: clone size, CDR3 length, V gene, D gene, J gene, CDR3 protein, CDR3 DNA. A D gene is named only where the DNA matches it firmly. Rows may omit the clone size; those that give it use once, few, many or a size class.

clone size: NA
CDR3 length: 17
V gene: TRBV7-2
D gene: TRBD2
J gene: TRBJ2-5
CDR3 protein: CASSFVSGGPPGETQYF
CDR3 DNA: TGTGCCAGCAGCTTTGTGTCGGGAGGGCCTCCGGGAGAGACCCAGTACTTC

clone size: NA
CDR3 length: 14
V gene: TRBV6-1
D gene: TRBD2
J gene: TRBJ2-1
CDR3 protein: CASSEAEGLAGMFF
CDR3 DNA: TGTGCCAGCAGTGAAGCGGAGGGGCTAGCGGGGATGTTCTTC

clone size: NA
CDR3 length: 13
V gene: TRBV5-4
D gene: TRBD1
J gene: TRBJ1-4
CDR3 protein: CASSLGPGQAMFF
CDR3 DNA: TGTGCCAGCAGCTTGGGGCCGGGACAGGCAATGTTTTTT

clone size: NA
CDR3 length: 13
V gene: TRBV2
D gene: TRBD1
J gene: TRBJ2-7
CDR3 protein: CASGQGVDYEQYF
CDR3 DNA: TGTGCCAGCGGCCAGGGGGTAGACTACGAGCAGTACTTC

clone size: NA
CDR3 length: 16
V gene: TRBV27
D gene: NA
J gene: TRBJ2-1
CDR3 protein: CASWGPLPSSYNEQFF
CDR3 DNA: TGTGCCAGCTGGGGACCGTTGCCAAGCTCCTACAATGAGCAGTTCTTC

clone size: once
CDR3 length: 16
V gene: TRBV7-9
D gene: NA
J gene: TRBJ2-3
CDR3 protein: CASSLSTGGATDTQYF
CDR3 DNA: TGTGCCAGCAGCTTGTCAACAGGGGGGGCGACAGATACGCAGTATTTT

clone size: NA
CDR3 length: 16
V gene: TRBV10-1
D gene: NA
J gene: TRBJ2-7
CDR3 protein: CASSGTSAKGTYEQYF
CDR3 DNA: TGCGCCAGCAGCGGGACTTCCGCGAAAGGGACCTACGAGCAGTACTTC

clone size: NA
CDR3 length: 16
V gene: TRBV4-1
D gene: TRBD2
J gene: TRBJ2-2
CDR3 protein: CASSRLAGSNTGELFF
CDR3 DNA: TGCGCCAGCAGCCGACTAGCGGGCTCGAACACCGGGGAGCTGTTTTTT

clone size: NA
CDR3 length: 13
V gene: TRBV7-9
D gene: NA
J gene: TRBJ1-3
CDR3 protein: CASSLGIADTIYF
CDR3 DNA: TGTGCCAGCAGCTTAGGGATTGCGGACACCATATATTTT

clone size: NA
CDR3 length: 15
V gene: TRBV7-9
D gene: TRBD1
J gene: TRBJ2-3
CDR3 protein: CASSSGTDYTDTQYF
CDR3 DNA: TGTGCCAGCAGCTCCGGGACAGATTACACAGATACGCAGTATTTT

clone size: NA
CDR3 length: 14
V gene: TRBV19
D gene: NA
J gene: TRBJ1-5
CDR3 protein: CASRDRHSNQPQHF
CDR3 DNA: TGTGCCAGTAGAGACAGACATAGCAATCAGCCCCAGCATTTT

clone size: NA
CDR3 length: 13
V gene: TRBV27
D gene: NA
J gene: TRBJ1-1
CDR3 protein: CASSWDSYTEAFF
CDR3 DNA: TGTGCCAGCAGTTGGGATAGCTACACTGAAGCTTTCTTT

clone size: NA
CDR3 length: 14
V gene: TRBV6-5
D gene: NA
J gene: TRBJ1-1
CDR3 protein: CASSYGHLNTEAFF
CDR3 DNA: TGTGCCAGCAGTTACGGACACTTGAACACTGAAGCTTTCTTT

clone size: NA
CDR3 length: 17
V gene: TRBV25-1
D gene: TRBD2
J gene: TRBJ2-1
CDR3 protein: CASSGFNGGLATDEQFF
CDR3 DNA: TGTGCCAGCAGTGGATTCAACGGAGGACTAGCGACCGATGAGCAGTTCTTC

clone size: NA
CDR3 length: 15
V gene: TRBV4-1
D gene: NA
J gene: TRBJ1-5
CDR3 protein: CASSPEETANQPQHF
CDR3 DNA: TGCGCCAGCAGCCCCGAAGAGACGGCAAATCAGCCCCAGCATTTT

clone size: NA
CDR3 length: 17
V gene: TRBV7-9
D gene: TRBD1
J gene: TRBJ1-6
CDR3 protein: CASSSTGVASYNSPLHF
CDR3 DNA: TGTGCCAGCAGCTCAACAGGGGTAGCATCCTATAATTCACCCCTCCACTTT

clone size: NA
CDR3 length: 17
V gene: TRBV9
D gene: TRBD2
J gene: TRBJ2-2
CDR3 protein: CASSEPMERELTGELFF
CDR3 DNA: TGTGCCAGCAGCGAGCCCATGGAGCGGGAGCTCACCGGGGAGCTGTTTTTT

clone size: NA
CDR3 length: 15
V gene: TRBV7-9
D gene: NA
J gene: TRBJ2-7
CDR3 protein: CASSPQGDLNYEQYF
CDR3 DNA: TGTGCCAGCAGCCCGCAGGGCGACTTGAACTACGAGCAGTACTTC

clone size: NA
CDR3 length: 17
V gene: TRBV19
D gene: TRBD1
J gene: TRBJ2-7
CDR3 protein: CASSIVLTGANGYEQYF
CDR3 DNA: TGTGCCAGTAGTATAGTCCTTACAGGGGCGAACGGGTACGAGCAGTACTTC